This T cell receptor beta chain was captured in a study of response to subunit inactivated influenza vaccine. One entry per CDR3 protein, called by TCRdb with MiXCR from the RT-PCR reads. The table has a few hundred thousand distinct CDR3 sequences, around 13% seen once. The length of the CDR3 is 14 residues. The V end lost 4 bases, the J end lost 6 bases, and 13 bases lay between the germline ends. Germline V gene sequence: CDR1 SGDLS, CDR2 YYNGEE. Findings of the study overall: New T cells are recruited in small numbers by each seasonal influenza vaccination, according to the authors' suggestion.

Only a few counts were recorded for this clonotype. Its antigen is as yet unknown. This specimen consisted of PBMCs from blood, obtained less than 13 days after vaccination. The TCR originated in a middle-aged man who received an inactivated influenza vaccine. The chain uses TRBV9 and TRBJ2-2; D is ambiguous. CDR3 region: CASSPDPVAGELFF. The CDR3 DNA reads as TGTGCCAGCAGCCCAGACCCTGTGGCCGGGGAGCTGTTTTTT. Using reference TRBV9 and TRBJ2-2 for the parts outside the CDR3, the full variable domain is DSGVTQTPKHLITATGQRVTLRCSPRSGDLSVYWYQQSLDQGLQFLIQYYNGEERAKGNILERFSAQQFPDLHSELNLSSLELGDSALYFCASSPDPVAGELFFGEGSRLTVL.